The entry below describes one T cell receptor beta chain. The target antigen is unknown. The source of the sample is a study of T cell responses to AZD1222 COVID-19 vaccine. Study outcomes and limitations: Clonal diversity may have been underestimated, and the donors were mostly white British, with more females than males. CD4 TCRs linked to vaccination spanned spike, dominating at 160-218 and 743-854.

Measured with immunoSEQ multiplex PCR; TCRdb has only the in-frame clones, and not every one. The top ten clones hold 4% to 5.5% of a sample with 100,000 or so clones, 90% to 95% of them seen once. The CDR3 spans 16 residues. Trimming removed 0 bases from V and 7 bases from J, with 22 bases in between. CDR1 GTSNPN and CDR2 SVGIG come from the germline V gene (reference sequence). The material was peripheral blood, obtained on day 0 of AZD1222 vaccination. The chain is built from TRBV30 and TRBJ2-7, with D uncertain. The source is an adult in good health. The CDR3 spells CAWSVTVGVPPWEQYF. The CDR3 coding sequence is TGTGCCTGGAGTGTAACGGTTGGGGTGCCCCCCTGGGAGCAGTACTTC.